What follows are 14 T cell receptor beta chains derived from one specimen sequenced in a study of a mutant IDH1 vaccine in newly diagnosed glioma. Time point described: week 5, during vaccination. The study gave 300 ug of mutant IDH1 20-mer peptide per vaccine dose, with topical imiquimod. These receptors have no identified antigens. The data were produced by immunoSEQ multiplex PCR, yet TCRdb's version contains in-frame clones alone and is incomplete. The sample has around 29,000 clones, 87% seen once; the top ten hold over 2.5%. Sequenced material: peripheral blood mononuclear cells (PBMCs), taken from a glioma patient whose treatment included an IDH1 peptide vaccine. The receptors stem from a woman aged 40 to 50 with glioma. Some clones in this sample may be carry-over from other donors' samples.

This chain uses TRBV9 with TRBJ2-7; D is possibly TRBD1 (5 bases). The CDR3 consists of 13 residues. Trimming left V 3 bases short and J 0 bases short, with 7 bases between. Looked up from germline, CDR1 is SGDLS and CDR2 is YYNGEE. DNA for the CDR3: TGTGCCAGCAGCGCCGACAGCTCCTACGAGCAGTACTTC. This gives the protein CASSADSSYEQYF.

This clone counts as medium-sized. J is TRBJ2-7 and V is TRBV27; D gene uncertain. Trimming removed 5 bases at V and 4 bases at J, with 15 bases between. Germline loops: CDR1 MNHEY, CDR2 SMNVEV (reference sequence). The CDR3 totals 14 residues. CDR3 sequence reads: CASSPTGSQYEQYF. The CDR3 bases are TGTGCCAGCAGTCCCACCGGGTCCCAATACGAGCAGTACTTC.

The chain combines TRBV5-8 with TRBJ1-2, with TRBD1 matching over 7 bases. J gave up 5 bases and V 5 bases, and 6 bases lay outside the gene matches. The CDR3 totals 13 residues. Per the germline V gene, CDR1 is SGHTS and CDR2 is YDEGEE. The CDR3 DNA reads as TGTGCCAGCAGTCAACAGGGGCTTTATGGCTACACCTTC. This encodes CASSQQGLYGYTF.

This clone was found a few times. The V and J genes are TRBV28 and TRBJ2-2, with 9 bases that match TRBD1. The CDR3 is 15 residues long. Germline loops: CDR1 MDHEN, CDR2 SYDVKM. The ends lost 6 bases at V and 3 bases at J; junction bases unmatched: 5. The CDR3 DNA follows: TGTGCCAGCAGGACGGGACAGGGTTACACCGGGGAGCTGTTTTTT. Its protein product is CASRTGQGYTGELFF.

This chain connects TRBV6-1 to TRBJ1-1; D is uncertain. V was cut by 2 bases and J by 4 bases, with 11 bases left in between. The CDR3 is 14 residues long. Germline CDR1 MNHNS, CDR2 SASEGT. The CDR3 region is CASSERSYRTEAFF. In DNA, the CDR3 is TGTGCCAGCAGTGAACGGTCGTACCGCACTGAAGCTTTCTTT.

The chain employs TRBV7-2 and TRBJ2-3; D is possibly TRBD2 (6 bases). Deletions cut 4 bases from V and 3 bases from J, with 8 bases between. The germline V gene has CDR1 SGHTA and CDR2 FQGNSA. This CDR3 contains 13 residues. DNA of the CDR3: TGTGCCAGCAGCTCGACTAGAACAGATACGCAGTATTTT. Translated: CASSSTRTDTQYF.

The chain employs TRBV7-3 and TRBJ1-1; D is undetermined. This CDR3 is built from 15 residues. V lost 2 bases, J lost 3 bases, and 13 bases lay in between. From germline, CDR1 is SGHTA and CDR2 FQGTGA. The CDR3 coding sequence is TGTGCCAGCAGCTTAGGCTCAGGTCACGACACTGAAGCTTTCTTT. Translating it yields CASSLGSGHDTEAFF.

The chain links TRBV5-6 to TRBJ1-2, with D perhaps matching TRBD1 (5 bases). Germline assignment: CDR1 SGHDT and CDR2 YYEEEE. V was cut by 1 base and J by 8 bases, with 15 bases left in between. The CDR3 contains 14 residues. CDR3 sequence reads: CASSLWGRARGYTF. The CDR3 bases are TGTGCCAGCAGCTTGTGGGGGAGGGCGCGAGGCTACACCTTC.

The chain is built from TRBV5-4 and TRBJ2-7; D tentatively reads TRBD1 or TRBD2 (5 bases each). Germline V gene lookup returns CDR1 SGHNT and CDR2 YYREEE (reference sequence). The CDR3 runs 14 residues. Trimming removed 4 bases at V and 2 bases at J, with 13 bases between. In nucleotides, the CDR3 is TGTGCCAGCAGCCCTGGACGAGGGGCCTACGAGCAGTACTTC. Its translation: CASSPGRGAYEQYF.

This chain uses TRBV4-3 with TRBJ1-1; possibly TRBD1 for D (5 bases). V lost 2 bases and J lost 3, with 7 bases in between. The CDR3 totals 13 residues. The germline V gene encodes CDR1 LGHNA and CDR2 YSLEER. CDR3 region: CASSQQGDTEAFF. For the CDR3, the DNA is TGCGCCAGCAGCCAACAGGGAGACACTGAAGCTTTCTTT.

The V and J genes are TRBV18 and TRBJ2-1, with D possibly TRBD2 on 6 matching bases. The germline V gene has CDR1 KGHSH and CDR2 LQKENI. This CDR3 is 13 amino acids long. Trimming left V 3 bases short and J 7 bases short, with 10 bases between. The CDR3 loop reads CASSPAGGNEQFF. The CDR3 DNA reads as TGTGCCAGCTCACCCGCCGGGGGTAATGAGCAGTTCTTC.

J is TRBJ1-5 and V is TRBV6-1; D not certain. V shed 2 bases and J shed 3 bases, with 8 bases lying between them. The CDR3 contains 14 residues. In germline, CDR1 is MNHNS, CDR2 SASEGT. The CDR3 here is CASSERRINQPQHF. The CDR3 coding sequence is TGTGCCAGCAGTGAAAGACGGATCAATCAGCCCCAGCATTTT.

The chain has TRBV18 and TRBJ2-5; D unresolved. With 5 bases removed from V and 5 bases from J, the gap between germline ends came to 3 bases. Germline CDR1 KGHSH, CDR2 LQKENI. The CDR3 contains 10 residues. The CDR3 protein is CASSVETQYF. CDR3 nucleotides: TGTGCCAGCTCAGTGGAGACCCAGTACTTC.

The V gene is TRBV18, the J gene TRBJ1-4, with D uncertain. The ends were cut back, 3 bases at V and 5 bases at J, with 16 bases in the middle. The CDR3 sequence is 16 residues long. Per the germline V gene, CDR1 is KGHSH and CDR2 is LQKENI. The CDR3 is CASSPEEWTENEKLFF. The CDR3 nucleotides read TGTGCCAGCTCACCGGAAGAATGGACTGAGAATGAAAAACTGTTTTTT.